Below are 19 T cell receptor beta chains sequenced from a single sample in a study of cytomegalovirus exposure and HLA in healthy donors. Clones were read by immunoSEQ multiplex PCR, and TCRdb kept only the in-frame ones, dropping some. The sample holds over 85,000 clones, 84% seen once. The sequencing input was PBMCs. These receptors all stem from a woman between 18 and 29 years old in good health and CMV-seropositive.

Only one count was recorded for this clone. The chain has TRBV9 and TRBJ1-1; TRBD1 matches at 7 bases. Trimming took 4 bases from V and 1 from J; bases not matched to a gene: 7. Germline-derived CDR1 and CDR2 are SGDLS and YYNGEE. The CDR3 length is 15 residues. The CDR3 DNA reads TGTGCCAGCAGCACCACCGAGGGGGCGAACACTGAAGCTTTCTTT. This translates into CASSTTEGANTEAFF.

This chain's CDR3 is CATSRAPFVGARDTQYF. As DNA, the CDR3 is TGTGCCACCAGCAGAGCTCCCTTTGTGGGGGCGCGAGATACGCAGTATTTT. J is TRBJ2-3 and V is TRBV15, with a weak D call TRBD1 (6 bases). The CDR3 totals 17 residues. V dropped 1 base and J dropped 5 bases, with 19 bases sitting between them. The germline V gene encodes CDR1 LNHNV and CDR2 YYDKDF (reference sequence).

The chain is built from TRBV2 and TRBJ1-5; TRBD1 agrees at 7 bases. Germline trimming cut 5 bases from V and 2 bases from J; bases unmatched to any gene: 6. In germline, CDR1 is SNHLY, CDR2 FYNNEI. The CDR3 is 15 residues long. The CDR3, as DNA: TGTGCCAGCAGTCCCTCACAGGGGCGCAATCAGCCCCAGCATTTT. Translating gives CASSPSQGRNQPQHF.

The chain uses TRBV7-9 and TRBJ1-5; 8 positions agree with TRBD1. J gave up 6 bases and V 7 bases, and 8 bases lay outside the gene matches. This CDR3 has 14 amino acids. Germline CDR1 and CDR2: SEHNR and FQNEAQ (reference sequence). CDR3 bases: TGTGCCAGCAAGGCAGGGGGCGAGAGTCAGCCCCAGCATTTT. Translated, it gives CASKAGGESQPQHF.

This chain links TRBV6-1 with TRBJ1-5; tentative D call: TRBD1 (5 bases). CDR3 size: 15 residues. V dropped 2 bases and J dropped 2 bases, with 10 bases sitting between them. Germline CDR1 and CDR2: MNHNS and SASEGT. The chain's CDR3 is CASSERAGRNQPQHF. The CDR3 nucleotides are TGTGCCAGCAGTGAAAGGGCAGGGCGCAATCAGCCCCAGCATTTT.

V gene TRBV2 combines with J gene TRBJ1-5; maybe TRBD1 (6 bases). Looked up from germline, CDR1 is SNHLY and CDR2 is FYNNEI. V was trimmed by 5 bases and J by 2 bases, leaving 10 bases between them. The CDR3 length is 14 residues. CDR3 bases: TGTGCCAGCAGTCAACAGGGAGGCAATCAGCCCCAGCATTTT. Its translation is CASSQQGGNQPQHF.

The chain links TRBV11-2 to TRBJ1-2; 10 nucleotides match TRBD1. Per the germline V gene, CDR1 is SGHAT and CDR2 is FQNNGV. V trimming: 1 base; J trimming: 4 bases; junction bases outside the gene matches: 3. The CDR3 is 15 amino acids. CDR3 bases: TGTGCCAGCAGCTTAGGGACAGGGGGTATCTATGGCTACACCTTC. Translated, it gives CASSLGTGGIYGYTF.

The chain links TRBV4-3 to TRBJ1-2; D possibly corresponds to TRBD1 (5 bases). Trimming removed 0 bases at V and 9 bases at J, with 14 bases between. Germline V gene lookup returns CDR1 LGHNA and CDR2 YSLEER. There are 14 residues in the CDR3. CDR3 nucleotides: TGCGCCAGCAGCCAAGATCGGGGGACCCCTCGCTACACCTTC. It yields the protein CASSQDRGTPRYTF.

This chain links TRBV5-5 with TRBJ1-5; possibly TRBD1 for D (5 bases). Per germline, CDR1 SGHKS and CDR2 YYEKEE (reference sequence). The CDR3 runs 17 residues. Trimming shortened V by 0 bases and J by 9 bases, and 22 bases separated the two germline ends. The CDR3, as DNA: TGTGCCAGCAGCTTGGCCTGGGGGGTTGGGACCGGGAGGCCCCAGCATTTT. Translation gives CASSLAWGVGTGRPQHF.

This chain connects TRBV7-9 to TRBJ1-5, with TRBD1 matching over 7 bases. The J segment lost 3 bases and the V segment lost 5 bases, leaving 4 bases of the junction unmatched. CDR1 and CDR2 from the germline V gene are SEHNR and FQNEAQ (reference sequence). The CDR3 is 14 amino acids. This CDR3 is CASSVGQNNQPQHF. Here the CDR3 DNA reads TGTGCCAGCAGCGTGGGACAGAACAATCAGCCCCAGCATTTT. The whole variable domain, filled in from reference TRBV7-9 and TRBJ1-5, reads DTGVSQNPRHKITKRGQNVTFRCDPISEHNRLYWYRQTLGQGPEFLTYFQNEAQLEKSRLLSDRFSAERPKGSFSTLEIQRTEQGDSAMYLCASSVGQNNQPQHFGDGTRLSIL.

This clone was counted once. This chain links TRBV5-6 with TRBJ2-5; TRBD1 is a possible D gene (6 bases). Germline assignment: CDR1 SGHDT and CDR2 YYEEEE. The V gene lost 0 bases and the J gene lost 3 bases, with 24 bases spanning the gap. The CDR3 spans 19 residues. CDR3 residues: CASSLGTEPERSTKETQYF. The CDR3 DNA sequence: TGTGCCAGCAGCTTGGGGACAGAACCAGAACGGTCGACCAAAGAGACCCAGTACTTC.

This clone appeared a few times. At one of its ends the junction is not consistent with the germline gene, which may arise from a read error. The chain carries TRBV6-1 and TRBJ1-1, with no clear D. Looked up from germline, CDR1 is MNHNS and CDR2 is SASEGT. There are 11 residues in the CDR3. Here the CDR3 reads CASRADGGIGF. The CDR3 DNA reads TGTGCCAGCAGAGCGGACGGCGGCATTGGCTTT.

This clone was seen a few times. This chain joins TRBV7-2 and TRBJ2-7; TRBD1 agrees at 8 bases. The junction had 5 bases not matched to a gene; V was cut back by 5 bases and J by 2 bases. Germline CDR1 reads SGHTA; CDR2 reads FQGNSA. This CDR3 has 14 residues. The CDR3 reads CASSIWTGPYEQYF. The CDR3, as DNA: TGTGCCAGCAGCATATGGACAGGGCCCTACGAGCAGTACTTC.

V is TRBV28 and J is TRBJ2-7; TRBD2 matches at 8 bases. The CDR3 has 15 amino acids. V shed 2 bases and J 0 bases; nucleotides not matched to a gene: 3. Per the germline V gene, CDR1 is MDHEN and CDR2 is SYDVKM. The CDR3 loop is CASSLVAGSSYEQYF. Written as DNA, the CDR3 is TGTGCCAGCAGTTTAGTAGCGGGGAGCTCCTACGAGCAGTACTTC.

This clone was seen more than once but under ten times. The V and J genes are TRBV14 and TRBJ1-6; D ambiguous. V was shortened by 2 bases and J by 7 bases, with 12 bases between the two germline ends. Germline V gives CDR1 SGHDN, CDR2 FVKESK. The CDR3 is made up of 15 amino acids. CDR3 sequence (DNA): TGTGCCAGCAGCCAATTTAACGCCAGGAATTCACCCCTCCACTTT. It is translated as CASSQFNARNSPLHF.

The J gene is TRBJ2-3, the V gene TRBV6-6; D is uncertain. The CDR3 has 15 amino acids. From germline, CDR1 is MNHNY and CDR2 SVGAGI (reference sequence). The germline V and J ends were trimmed by 0 bases and 0 bases, with 7 bases remaining between them. In DNA form, the CDR3 reads TGTGCCAGCAGTTACTCGTCCAGAAGCACAGATACGCAGTATTTT. As protein: CASSYSSRSTDTQYF.

This clone was seen a single time. This chain joins TRBV15 and TRBJ1-3; a weak D match, TRBD1 (5 bases). Germline CDR1 is LNHNV and CDR2 is YYDKDF (reference sequence). The CDR3 loop spans 14 amino acids. Trimming took off 1 base at V and 2 bases at J, with 6 bases between the two ends. Here the CDR3 reads CATSRVGAGNTIYF. The CDR3 DNA reads TGTGCCACCAGCAGAGTAGGGGCTGGAAACACCATATATTTT.

The sample holds one count of this clone. The V and J genes are TRBV2 and TRBJ1-1; D is possibly TRBD1 (6 bases). Germline V lookup: CDR1 SNHLY, CDR2 FYNNEI. CDR3 size: 15 residues. Trimming removed 6 bases at V and 4 bases at J, with 18 bases between. The DNA for the CDR3 is TGTGCCAGCAGAGCTAGGGGGGGAGGGAGCACTGAAGCTTTCTTT. This codes for CASRARGGGSTEAFF.

The table lists this clone with a count of one. V is TRBV7-7 and J is TRBJ2-7, with D possibly being TRBD1 (7 bases). Trimming removed 6 bases at V and 0 bases at J, with 12 bases between. CDR3 length equals 14 residues. Germline V gives CDR1 SSHAT, CDR2 FNYEAQ (reference sequence). CDR3 amino acids: CASSPGGSSYEQYF. The CDR3 DNA is TGTGCCAGCAGTCCAGGGGGGTCCTCCTACGAGCAGTACTTC. The full variable domain, with the rest looked up from reference TRBV7-7 and TRBJ2-7, is GAGVSQSPRYKVTKRGQDVTLRCDPISSHATLYWYQQALGQGPEFLTYFNYEAQPDKSGLPSDRFSAERPEGSISTLTIQRTEQRDSAMYRCASSPGGSSYEQYFGPGTRLTVT.